The 22 T cell receptor beta chains in this list originate from one sample, sequenced in a study of T-cell memory formation after mild COVID-19. TCRdb independently ran MiXCR on the 5' RACE reads; one entry per CDR3 protein. The table lists fewer than 650,000 distinct CDR3 sequences, roughly 22% of them singletons. Sequences were obtained from PBMCs or a T cell subset sorted from them (not recorded which). The receptors originated from an adult woman who had mild COVID-19 (a few samples of this study predate the infection). Cell type and time point are not known.

The rearrangement joins TRBV12-3 or TRBV12-4 to TRBJ2-3; TRBD2 aligns across 8 bases. The V segment lost 5 bases and the J segment 1 base; nucleotides outside the gene matches: 8. CDR3 size: 16 residues. The CDR3 is CASSPGTSSGTDTQYF. DNA of the CDR3: TGTGCCAGCAGTCCCGGGACTAGTTCCGGCACAGATACGCAGTATTTT.

The V call is TRBV27, the J call TRBJ2-1, with 9 bases aligning to TRBD1. Germline values: CDR1 MNHEY, CDR2 SMNVEV (reference sequence). This CDR3 is built from 15 residues. V was pared by 2 bases and J by 8 bases, with 7 bases of the junction left unmatched. DNA of the CDR3: TGTGCCAGCAGTTTACGCACAGGGGGCTGGGATGAGCAGTTCTTC. Translating gives CASSLRTGGWDEQFF.

This clonotype was seen repeatedly, ten times or more. This chain links TRBV5-1 with TRBJ2-5; D might be TRBD1 (6 bases). The germline V gene has CDR1 SGHRS and CDR2 YFSETQ. V gave up 4 bases and J gave up 3 bases, with 16 bases separating them. The CDR3 is 15 amino acids. CDR3 amino acids: CASSSGQFREETQYF. The CDR3 bases are TGCGCCAGCAGCAGCGGACAGTTTAGGGAAGAGACCCAGTACTTC.

The sample holds many counts of this clonotype. The chain joins TRBV5-1 to TRBJ1-4, with a possible D match to TRBD1 (5 bases). In germline, CDR1 is SGHRS, CDR2 YFSETQ. The CDR3 length is 13 residues. V was shortened by 1 base and J by 8 bases, with 9 bases between the two germline ends. DNA of the CDR3: TGCGCCAGCAGCTTGTTTGGGACCGAAAAACTGTTTTTT. Its protein is CASSLFGTEKLFF. The complete variable domain, with remaining parts taken from reference TRBV5-1 and TRBJ1-4, reads KAGVTQTPRYLIKTRGQQVTLSCSPISGHRSVSWYQQTPGQGLQFLFEYFSETQRNKGNFPGRFSGRQFSNSRSEMNVSTLELGDSALYLCASSLFGTEKLFFGSGTQLSVL.

A remark on this clonotype: Its ends do not fully match the called genes, so a read error is possible. This chain connects TRBV18 to TRBJ1-2; TRBD1 matches 7 bases. The CDR3 is 15 amino acids. Germline loops: CDR1 KGHSH, CDR2 LQKENI. The CDR3 nucleotides are TGTGCCAGATCACGCACCGGGACAGATTACTATGGCTACACCTTC. It encodes CARSRTGTDYYGYTF.

The chain couples TRBV20-1 to TRBJ2-1, with 11 bases aligning to TRBD2. This CDR3 is built from 14 residues. The V and J ends lost 4 bases and 8 bases, in that order; junction bases with no gene match: 7. Germline values: CDR1 DFQATT, CDR2 SNEGSKA (reference sequence). CDR3 nucleotides: TGCAGTGCTATTACTAGCGGGGGACCAGATGAGCAGTTCTTC. Its translation is CSAITSGGPDEQFF.

This clonotype was picked up a small number of times. The CDR3 DNA follows: TGTGCCAGCAGTGCCCTCTACGAGCAGTACTTC. This sequence encodes CASSALYEQYF. The chain employs TRBV12-3 or TRBV12-4 and TRBJ2-7, with D hard to call. There are 11 residues in the CDR3. V lost 5 bases to trimming and J lost 3 bases, with 5 bases between them.

There are a few counts of this clonotype. V usage is TRBV28 and J usage is TRBJ2-7, with D possibly matching TRBD1 (6 bases). Germline V CDR1 and CDR2: MDHEN, SYDVKM. The CDR3 is made up of 13 amino acids. Trimming took 8 bases from V and 0 from J, leaving 11 bases between them. CDR3 loop: CASARDNSYEQYF. Written as DNA, the CDR3 is TGTGCCAGCGCCCGGGACAACTCCTACGAGCAGTACTTC.

V usage is TRBV11-3 and J usage is TRBJ2-7; D is possibly TRBD2 (6 bases). Germline loops: CDR1 SGHNT, CDR2 YENEEA. This CDR3 has 17 amino acids. The germline V and J ends were trimmed by 1 base and 0 bases, with 16 bases remaining between them. CDR3 sequence reads: CASSLARSSVFSYEQYF. DNA for the CDR3: TGTGCCAGCAGCTTAGCACGATCTAGCGTTTTCTCCTACGAGCAGTACTTC.

This clonotype was found many times. The chain recombines TRBV12-3 or TRBV12-4 with TRBJ2-1; TRBD2 aligns across 8 bases. Trimming at V came to 6 bases and at J to 4 bases, leaving 5 bases not matched to a gene. CDR3 length: 14 amino acids. CDR3 sequence reads: CASSNREGYNEQFF. For the CDR3, the DNA is TGTGCCAGCAGCAACCGGGAGGGTTACAATGAGCAGTTCTTC.

The sample holds a few counts of this clonotype. V gene TRBV7-9 combines with J gene TRBJ2-2; D may be TRBD1 (6 bases). This CDR3 contains 13 residues. Trimming removed 4 bases from V and 6 bases from J, with 9 bases in between. The V gene's germline CDR1 is SEHNR and CDR2 FQNEAQ (reference sequence). The CDR3 DNA reads as TGTGCCAGCAGCTCACAGGGTCCCGGGGAGCTGTTTTTT. Its translation is CASSSQGPGELFF.

The chain uses TRBV7-2 and TRBJ2-7, with TRBD2 identical over 8 bases. V lost 8 bases, J lost 0 bases, and 9 bases stayed unmatched. This CDR3 region has 15 residues. Germline V CDR1 and CDR2: SGHTA, FQGNSA. The CDR3 DNA sequence: TGTGCCAGCCGAGCCCCCACTAGCGGCTCCTACGAGCAGTACTTC. Protein product: CASRAPTSGSYEQYF.

This clonotype showed up just a few times. The chain couples TRBV27 to TRBJ2-3; 16 bases are shared with TRBD2. Germline V gives CDR1 MNHEY, CDR2 SMNVEV (reference sequence). Trimming took 5 bases from V and 4 from J; bases not matched to a gene: 12. The CDR3 length is 19 residues. This CDR3 reads CASSPRSGTSGRAPDTQYF. CDR3 in DNA: TGTGCCAGCAGTCCGCGATCCGGGACTAGCGGGAGGGCCCCAGATACGCAGTATTTT.

In this sample, this clonotype turned up many times. The chain links TRBV10-3 to TRBJ2-1, with TRBD1 matching 10 bases. V lost 6 bases, J lost 5 bases, and 10 bases stayed unmatched. The length of the CDR3 is 16 residues. Per germline, CDR1 ENHRY and CDR2 SYGVKD. As DNA, the CDR3 is TGTGCCATCAGGACCCCCCGGGACAGGGGCCACAATGAGCAGTTCTTC. Residues: CAIRTPRDRGHNEQFF.

This rearrangement joins TRBV10-2 to TRBJ2-1; D is uncertain. The CDR3 runs to 13 residues. V dropped 2 bases and J dropped 7 bases, with 9 bases sitting between them. Germline CDR1 reads WSHSY; CDR2 reads SAAADI. The CDR3: CASSELGKNEQFF. Here the CDR3 DNA reads TGCGCCAGCAGTGAGCTGGGGAAAAATGAGCAGTTCTTC.

The J gene is TRBJ2-2, the V gene TRBV20-1; D might be TRBD1 (6 bases). The CDR3 length is 13 residues. Germline values: CDR1 DFQATT, CDR2 SNEGSKA (reference sequence). CDR3 DNA: TGCAGCCCCCAGGGGCCGCCGCCTGGGGAGCTGTTTTTT. Its translation is CSPQGPPPGELFF.

This clonotype was recorded a few times. The chain is built from TRBV7-9 and TRBJ2-3, with 11 bases aligning to TRBD2. CDR3 size: 15 residues. V was pared by 4 bases and J by 6 bases, with 6 bases of the junction left unmatched. CDR1 is SEHNR and CDR2 is FQNEAQ in the germline V gene (reference sequence). The CDR3 region has the DNA TGTGCCAGCAGCTATACTAGCGGGGGAAAGGATACGCAGTATTTT. Its translation is CASSYTSGGKDTQYF.

The chain has TRBV4-3 and TRBJ2-5, with 8 bases matching TRBD2. Trimming removed 1 base from V and 1 base from J; junction bases left unmatched: 5. CDR1 is LGHNA, CDR2 YSLEER, per germline. CDR3 length equals 16 residues. CDR3 residues: CASSQASLAAQETQYF. The DNA for the CDR3 is TGCGCCAGCAGCCAAGCTTCACTAGCGGCCCAAGAGACCCAGTACTTC.

As DNA, the CDR3 is TGTGCCATCAGTGATCCACACCAGGGGTACCAAGAGACCCAGTACTTC. Amino acid sequence: CAISDPHQGYQETQYF. The V gene is TRBV10-3, the J gene TRBJ2-5, with D possibly matching TRBD1 (6 bases). The V and J ends lost 3 bases and 0 bases respectively, with 14 bases between them. Germline values: CDR1 ENHRY, CDR2 SYGVKD. The CDR3 has 16 residues.

This clonotype was counted many times. The J gene is TRBJ1-1, the V gene TRBV5-1; D not resolved. Trimming stripped 5 bases from V and 0 bases from J, with 14 bases between. Germline V gene data show CDR1 as SGHRS and CDR2 as YFSETQ. CDR3 length equals 15 residues. CDR3 sequence (DNA): TGCGCCAGCAGGGCCGACCTGGCCATGAACACTGAAGCTTTCTTT. It specifies CASRADLAMNTEAFF. The variable domain in full, with the rest retrieved from reference TRBV5-1 and TRBJ1-1, is KAGVTQTPRYLIKTRGQQVTLSCSPISGHRSVSWYQQTPGQGLQFLFEYFSETQRNKGNFPGRFSGRQFSNSRSEMNVSTLELGDSALYLCASRADLAMNTEAFFGQGTRLTVV.

The genes are TRBV5-1 and TRBJ2-3, with a weak D call TRBD1 (5 bases). CDR1 and CDR2 from the germline V gene are SGHRS and YFSETQ. The CDR3 length is 17 residues. V was pared by 0 bases and J by 2 bases, with 16 bases between. Here the CDR3 DNA reads TGCGCCAGCAGCTTGGGGGTGATCCAGGGTTACACAGATACGCAGTATTTT. Translated, it gives CASSLGVIQGYTDTQYF.

The rearrangement uses TRBV15 and TRBJ2-3, with 8 bases fitting TRBD2. The J segment lost 2 bases and the V segment lost 7 bases, leaving 11 bases of the junction unmatched. The CDR3 length is 16 residues. Germline V gene data show CDR1 as LNHNV and CDR2 as YYDKDF (reference sequence). The DNA of the CDR3 is TGTGCCACCACACCTGAGGGGACTAGACTCACAGATACGCAGTATTTT. The encoded protein is CATTPEGTRLTDTQYF.